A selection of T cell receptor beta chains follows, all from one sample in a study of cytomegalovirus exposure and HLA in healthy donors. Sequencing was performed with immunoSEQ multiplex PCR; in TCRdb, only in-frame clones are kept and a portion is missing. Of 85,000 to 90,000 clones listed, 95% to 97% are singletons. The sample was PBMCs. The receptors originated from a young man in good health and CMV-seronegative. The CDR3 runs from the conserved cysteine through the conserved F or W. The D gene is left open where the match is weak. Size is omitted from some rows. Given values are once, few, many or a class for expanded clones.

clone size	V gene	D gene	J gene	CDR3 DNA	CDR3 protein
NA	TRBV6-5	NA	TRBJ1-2	TGTGCCAGCAGTGAACAGGACTATGGCTACACCTTC	CASSEQDYGYTF
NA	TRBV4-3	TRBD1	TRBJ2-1	TGCGCCAGCAGCCAGGACAGGAGCTCCTACAATGAGCAGTTCTTC	CASSQDRSSYNEQFF
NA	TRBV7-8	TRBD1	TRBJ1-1	TGTGCCAGCAGCCAGGACAGGGGGTTGAACACTGAAGCTTTCTTT	CASSQDRGLNTEAFF
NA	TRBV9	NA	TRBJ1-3	TGTGCCAGCAGCGTAACATTGAACTCTGGAAACACCATATATTTT	CASSVTLNSGNTIYF
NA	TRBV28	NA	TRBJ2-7	TGTGCCAGCAGTTCTTCCGGGACAGCGGGCCTGGAGCAGTACTTC	CASSSSGTAGLEQYF
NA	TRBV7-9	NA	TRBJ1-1	TGTGCCAGCAGCTTAGCGAACGGGAGAACTGAAGCTTTCTTT	CASSLANGRTEAFF
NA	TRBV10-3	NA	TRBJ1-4	TGTGCCATCAGCGGGGGGGAAAAACTGTTTTTT	CAISGGEKLFF
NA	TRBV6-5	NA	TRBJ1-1	TGTGCCAGCAGTTACTCGACTCGGGGGTTGAGAACTGAAGCTTTCTTT	CASSYSTRGLRTEAFF
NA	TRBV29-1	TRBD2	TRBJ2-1	TGCAGCGTTGAAAGTAGCGGGAAGGCAAATGAGCAGTTCTTC	CSVESSGKANEQFF
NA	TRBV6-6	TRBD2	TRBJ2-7	TGTGCCAGCCTCGGGACTAGCGGGAGCTACGAGCAGTACTTC	CASLGTSGSYEQYF
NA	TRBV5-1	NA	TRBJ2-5	TGCGCCAGCAGCTTGGTGGCGGCTAGCCAAGAGACCCAGTACTTC	CASSLVAASQETQYF
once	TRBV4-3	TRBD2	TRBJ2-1	TGCGCCAGCAGCCAATGGACTAGTCTTGGCTCCTACAATGAGCAGTTCTTC	CASSQWTSLGSYNEQFF
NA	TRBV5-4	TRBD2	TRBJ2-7	TGTGCCAGCAGCTTAGGAGCGGGGGGATTCGGGGAGCAGTACTTC	CASSLGAGGFGEQYF
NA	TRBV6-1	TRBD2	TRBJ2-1	TGTGCCAGCAGTGACCCCGGGACTAGCGGGGCAAATGAGCAGTTCTTC	CASSDPGTSGANEQFF
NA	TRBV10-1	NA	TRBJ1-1	TGCGCCAGCAGTGACGGGAGAGAAGCTTTCTTT	CASSDGREAFF
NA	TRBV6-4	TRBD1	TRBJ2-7	TGTGCCAGCAGTGACAATAAGGGACAGGGGATTTCCTACGAGCAGTACTTC	CASSDNKGQGISYEQYF
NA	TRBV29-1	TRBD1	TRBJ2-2	TGCAGCGCACCCGGACAGGGGGGCACCGGGGAGCTGTTTTTT	CSAPGQGGTGELFF
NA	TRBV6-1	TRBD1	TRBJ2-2	TGTGCCAGCAGTGAAGCGAACAGGGGATACACCGGGGAGCTGTTTTTT	CASSEANRGYTGELFF
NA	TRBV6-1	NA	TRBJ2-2	TGTGCCAGCAGTGAAGTTGAGGGGGCCGGGGAGCTGTTTTTT	CASSEVEGAGELFF
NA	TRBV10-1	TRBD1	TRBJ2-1	TGCGCCAGCAGTGACCCCGGGACAGGGGTTTCTGAGCAGTTCTTC	CASSDPGTGVSEQFF
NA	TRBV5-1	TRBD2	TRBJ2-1	TGCGCCAGCAGCCGAGGGACTAGCGGGAGGGGCTACAATGAGCAGTTCTTC	CASSRGTSGRGYNEQFF
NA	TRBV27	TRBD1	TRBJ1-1	TGTGCCAGCAGTTCTGGACAGGGATGGAACACTGAAGCTTTCTTT	CASSSGQGWNTEAFF
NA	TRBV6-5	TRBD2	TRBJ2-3	TGTGCCAGCAGTTCCGCTACTTGGGGGGGAGGTACGCAGTATTTT	CASSSATWGGGTQYF
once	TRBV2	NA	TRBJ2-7	TGTGCCAGCAGTGGATCACAGGGTTGGGGCGAGCAGTACTTC	CASSGSQGWGEQYF
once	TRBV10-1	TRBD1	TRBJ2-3	TGCGCCAGCAGTGAGGGGACAGGTGCCACAGATACGCAGTATTTT	CASSEGTGATDTQYF
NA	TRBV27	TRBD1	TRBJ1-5	TGTGCCAGCAGTTTAACAGGGGAAGGCAATCAGCCCCAGCATTTT	CASSLTGEGNQPQHF
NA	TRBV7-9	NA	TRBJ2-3	TGTGCCAGCAGCTTAGGTCTTGGGGCGCTGGGAGATACGCAGTATTTT	CASSLGLGALGDTQYF
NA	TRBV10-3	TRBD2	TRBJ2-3	TGTGCCAGCGCTATAGCGGGAGCCAGCACAGATACGCAGTATTTT	CASAIAGASTDTQYF
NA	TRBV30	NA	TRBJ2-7	TGTGCCTGGAGTGTGCGGGGCTACGAGCAGTACTTC	CAWSVRGYEQYF
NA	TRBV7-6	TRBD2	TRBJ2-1	TGTGCCAGCAGCTTAGCCGGCGGGAGCGATGAGCAGTTCTTC	CASSLAGGSDEQFF
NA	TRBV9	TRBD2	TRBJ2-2	TGTGCCAGCAGCGTTTCATCGATGACTAGCGGGACGAACACCGGGGAGCTGTTTTTT	CASSVSSMTSGTNTGELFF
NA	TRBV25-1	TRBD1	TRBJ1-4	TGTGCCAGCAGTCCACGGACAGGGGGTTTTACTAATGAAAAACTGTTTTTT	CASSPRTGGFTNEKLFF
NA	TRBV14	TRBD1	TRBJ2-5	TGTGCCAGCAGCCCCGGGACAGGGAGGGAGGAGACCCAGTACTTC	CASSPGTGREETQYF
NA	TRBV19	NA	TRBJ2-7	TGTGCCAGTAGTATAGCGGACAGATACGAGCAGTACTTC	CASSIADRYEQYF
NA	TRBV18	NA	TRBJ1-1	TGTGCCAGCTCACCAGCAAGGACAGAAACTGAAGCTTTCTTT	CASSPARTETEAFF
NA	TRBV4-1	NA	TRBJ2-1	TGCGCCGTTACTAGTTACTACAATGAGCAGTTCTTC	CAVTSYYNEQFF
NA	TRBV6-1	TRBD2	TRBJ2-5	TGTGCCAGCAGTGACGGGGGGACCCAAGAGACCCAGTACTTC	CASSDGGTQETQYF
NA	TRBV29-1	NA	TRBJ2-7	TGCAGCGTTGAGGCAGGCTACCCGACATACGAGCAGTACTTC	CSVEAGYPTYEQYF
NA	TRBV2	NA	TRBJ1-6	TGTGCCAGCAGTGACCAGGGCGGATATAATTCACCCCTCCACTTT	CASSDQGGYNSPLHF
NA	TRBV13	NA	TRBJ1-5	TGTGCCAGCAGTCCGAGGGGGGGAGGGCAGCCCCAGCATTTT	CASSPRGGGQPQHF
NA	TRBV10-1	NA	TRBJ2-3	TGCGCCAGCAGTGAACAGAAAACAATGAGCACAGATACGCAGTATTTT	CASSEQKTMSTDTQYF
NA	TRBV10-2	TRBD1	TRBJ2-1	TGCGCCACCAGGGACAGCTCCTACAATGAGCAGTTCTTC	CATRDSSYNEQFF
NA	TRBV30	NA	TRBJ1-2	TGTGCCTGGAGTAGGCAGGGTTGGGTTGGCTACACCTTC	CAWSRQGWVGYTF
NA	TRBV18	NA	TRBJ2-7	TGTGCCAGCTCACCACCCTACAGCCCCCCCTACGAGCAGTACTTC	CASSPPYSPPYEQYF
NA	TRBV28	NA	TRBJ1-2	TGTGCCAGCACCCAGGGGTACGGCTACACCTTC	CASTQGYGYTF
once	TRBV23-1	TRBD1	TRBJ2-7	TGCGCCAGCAGTCCCCAAAGGGAGCCGGGACAGGGCCACGAGCAGTACTTC	CASSPQREPGQGHEQYF
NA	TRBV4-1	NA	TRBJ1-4	TGCGCCAGCAGTCCGACAGCCAGATCGGGAAAACTGTTTTTT	CASSPTARSGKLFF
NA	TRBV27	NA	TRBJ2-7	TGTGCCAGCAGCTTGGGGACTTCTACCTACGAGCAGTACTTC	CASSLGTSTYEQYF
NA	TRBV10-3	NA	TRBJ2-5	TGTGCCATCAGTGAAGCGCAAGAGACCCAGTACTTC	CAISEAQETQYF
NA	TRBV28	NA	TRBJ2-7	TGTGCCAGCACCATAGGGGGCGAGCAGTACTTC	CASTIGGEQYF
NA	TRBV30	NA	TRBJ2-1	TGTGCCTGGAGTCCTGATCGGGATGAGCAGTTCTTC	CAWSPDRDEQFF
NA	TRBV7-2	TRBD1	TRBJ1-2	TGTGCCAGCAGCCCTGGGGACAGGGGATACTATGGCTACACCTTC	CASSPGDRGYYGYTF
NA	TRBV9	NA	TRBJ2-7	TGTGCCAGCAGCTCCCCTAGATCTACCGTCTCCTACGAGCAGTACTTC	CASSSPRSTVSYEQYF
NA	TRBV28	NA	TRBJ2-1	TGTGTTTCCGGGATCGATGAGCAGTTCTTC	CVSGIDEQFF
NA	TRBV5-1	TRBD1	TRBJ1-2	TGCGCCAGCAGCGAGGGACAGGGAGGGCCGCGGGACTATGGCTACACCTTC	CASSEGQGGPRDYGYTF